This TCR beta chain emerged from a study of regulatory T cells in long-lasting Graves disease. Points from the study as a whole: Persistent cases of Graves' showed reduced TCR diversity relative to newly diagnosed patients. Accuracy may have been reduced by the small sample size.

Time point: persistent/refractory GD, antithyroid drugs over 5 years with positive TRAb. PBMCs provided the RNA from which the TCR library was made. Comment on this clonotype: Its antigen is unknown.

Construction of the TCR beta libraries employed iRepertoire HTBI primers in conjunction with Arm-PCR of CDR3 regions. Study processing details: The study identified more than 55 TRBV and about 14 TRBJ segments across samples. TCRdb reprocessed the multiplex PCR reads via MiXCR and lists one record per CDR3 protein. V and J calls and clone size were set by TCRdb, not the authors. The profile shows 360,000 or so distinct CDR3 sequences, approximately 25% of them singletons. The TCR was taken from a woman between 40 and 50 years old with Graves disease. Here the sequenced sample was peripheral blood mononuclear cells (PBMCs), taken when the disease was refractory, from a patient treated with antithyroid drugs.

CDR3 nucleotides: TGCGCCAGCAGCCTGGGTGGGACACCCTACGAGCAGTACTTC. Its translation: CASSLGGTPYEQYF. This rearrangement joins TRBV5-1 to TRBJ2-7; maybe TRBD1 (6 bases). Trimming shortened V by 4 bases and J by 2 bases, and 13 bases separated the two germline ends. CDR1 is SGHRS, CDR2 YFSETQ, per germline. The CDR3 loop spans 14 amino acids.